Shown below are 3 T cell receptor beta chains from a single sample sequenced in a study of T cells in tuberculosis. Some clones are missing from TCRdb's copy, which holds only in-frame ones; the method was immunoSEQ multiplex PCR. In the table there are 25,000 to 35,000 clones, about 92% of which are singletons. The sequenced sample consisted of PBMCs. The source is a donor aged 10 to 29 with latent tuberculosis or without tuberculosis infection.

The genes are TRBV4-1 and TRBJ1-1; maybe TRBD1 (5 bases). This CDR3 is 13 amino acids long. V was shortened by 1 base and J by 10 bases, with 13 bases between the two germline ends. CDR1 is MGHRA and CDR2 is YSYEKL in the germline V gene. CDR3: CASSQGGDLGAFF. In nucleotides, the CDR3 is TGCGCCAGCAGCCAAGGGGGGGACCTGGGAGCTTTCTTT.

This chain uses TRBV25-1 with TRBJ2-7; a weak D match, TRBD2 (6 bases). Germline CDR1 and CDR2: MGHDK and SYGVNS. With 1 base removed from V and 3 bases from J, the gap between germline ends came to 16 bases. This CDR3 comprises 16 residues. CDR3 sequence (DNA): TGTGCCAGCAGTGAATCAACGGGGGACCATCTCTACGAGCAGTACTTC. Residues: CASSESTGDHLYEQYF.

The CDR3 region is CASSVDRGGAREQFF. The CDR3 DNA reads TGTGCCAGCAGCGTAGATCGCGGGGGGGCTCGTGAGCAGTTCTTC. The chain joins TRBV9 to TRBJ2-1, with 9 bases aligning to TRBD2. Trimming took 0 bases from V and 9 from J; bases not matched to a gene: 7. Germline loops: CDR1 SGDLS, CDR2 YYNGEE. The CDR3 has 15 amino acids.